The table lists the clone carrying this TCR beta chain with a count of one. The sample is drawn from a study of T cell changes during pregnancy in multiple sclerosis. The data were produced by immunoSEQ multiplex PCR, yet TCRdb's version contains in-frame clones alone and is incomplete. In the table there are 20,000 to 30,000 clones, about 88% of which are singletons. The clonotype comes from a female donor in good health, enrolled as a control in a pregnancy study. The specimen comprised CD4+ T cells from peripheral blood mononuclear cells, sampled in the first trimester of pregnancy.

CDR3 in amino acids: CASSDPTDSGNTIYF. The DNA of the CDR3 is TGTGCCAGCAGCGATCCCACAGACTCTGGAAACACCATATATTTT. The rearrangement uses TRBV7-6 and TRBJ1-3; D ambiguous. The CDR3 runs to 15 residues. CDR1 SGHVS and CDR2 FNYEAQ come from the germline V gene. V gave up 5 bases and J gave up 0 bases, with 11 bases separating them.